One TCR beta chain is described in this entry. Measured with immunoSEQ multiplex PCR; TCRdb has only the in-frame clones, and not every one. This sample yields 85,000 to 90,000 clones, of which about 89% are seen a single time; 9.5% to 10% belongs to the top ten. This sample is part of a study of control samples from healthy donors and cancer patients. The ends lost 5 bases at V and 5 bases at J; junction bases unmatched: 10. The CDR3 spans 16 residues. Germline CDR1 SEHNR, CDR2 FQNEAQ (reference sequence). The clonotype was recovered from a woman aged 45-65 years with colorectal cancer. Sequences were obtained from PBMCs. This chain connects TRBV7-9 to TRBJ2-5; 11 bases align to TRBD1. The CDR3 spells CASSQGQGAPKETQYF. The CDR3 bases are TGTGCCAGCAGCCAAGGACAGGGGGCGCCTAAGGAGACCCAGTACTTC.